The 30 T cell receptor beta chains presented below share a single source sample, sequenced in a study of blood T cell repertoires in COVID-19. Produced via immunoSEQ multiplex PCR; TCRdb's table is partial and in-frame only. The repertoire consists of 150,000 to 200,000 clones, with roughly 85% occurring once and the leading ten covering 2.5% to 4%. Sample: peripheral blood. These receptor sequences come from a human donor with acute or convalescent COVID-19. The donor label of this sample is uncertain.

The gene calls are TRBV7-2 and TRBJ1-2; no clear D. Trimming removed 2 bases at V and 7 bases at J, with 17 bases between. The CDR3 is 15 amino acids. Germline V gene sequence: CDR1 SGHTA, CDR2 FQGNSA. The CDR3 spells CASSLSGGSQAGYTF. The CDR3 nucleotides are TGTGCCAGCAGCTTAAGTGGAGGGTCTCAGGCTGGCTACACCTTC.

This chain links TRBV18 with TRBJ1-2; D is unresolved. V was pared by 1 base and J by 5 bases, with 5 bases between. Germline V lookup: CDR1 KGHSH, CDR2 LQKENI. The CDR3 consists of 12 residues. CDR3 protein: CASSPQEYGYTF. CDR3 bases: TGTGCCAGCTCACCACAGGAGTATGGCTACACCTTC.

The gene calls are TRBV27 and TRBJ2-2; 10 positions agree with TRBD2. J was trimmed by 8 bases and V by 5 bases; bases with no gene match: 17. The CDR3 totals 18 residues. Per germline, CDR1 MNHEY and CDR2 SMNVEV (reference sequence). CDR3 in amino acids: CASSPSTRRTSGRGELFF. In DNA form, the CDR3 reads TGTGCCAGCAGTCCTTCCACGCGTCGGACTAGCGGACGTGGGGAGCTGTTTTTT.

J is TRBJ1-3 and V is TRBV6-5; 7 nucleotides align to TRBD1. The CDR3 is 14 residues long. J lost 1 base, V lost 6 bases, and 3 bases had no gene match. Per the germline V gene, CDR1 is MNHEY and CDR2 is SVGAGI. The CDR3 coding sequence is TGTGCCAGCAGAGAGACAGGGTCTGGAAACACCATATATTTT. Its protein is CASRETGSGNTIYF.

The V gene is TRBV6-1, the J gene TRBJ1-5, with D possibly TRBD1 on 5 matching bases. There are 15 residues in the CDR3. From germline, CDR1 is MNHNS and CDR2 SASEGT. The V end was cut by 5 bases, the J end by 0 bases, with 11 bases between. CDR3 in amino acids: CASSRPQVSNQPQHF. CDR3 in DNA: TGTGCCAGCAGTCGGCCACAGGTTAGCAATCAGCCCCAGCATTTT.

The chain recombines TRBV9 with TRBJ2-6, with D perhaps TRBD2 (6 bases). The germline CDR1 and CDR2 sequences are SGDLS and YYNGEE. The V end was cut by 2 bases, the J end by 2 bases, with 17 bases between. This CDR3 has 18 residues. The CDR3 loop reads CASSVNEGRWAGANVLTF. DNA of the CDR3: TGTGCCAGCAGCGTCAACGAGGGGAGGTGGGCTGGGGCCAACGTCCTGACTTTC.

The chain links TRBV4-2 to TRBJ2-7; perhaps TRBD1 as D (5 bases). Trimming left V 3 bases short and J 0 bases short, with 12 bases between. The CDR3 spans 15 residues. The germline V gene has CDR1 LGHNA and CDR2 YNFKEQ. CDR3 loop: CASSQTWGSSYEQYF. CDR3 coding DNA: TGTGCCAGCAGCCAGACCTGGGGCAGCTCCTACGAGCAGTACTTC.

The chain is built from TRBV5-3 and TRBJ2-7, with D possibly being TRBD2 (6 bases). TRBV5-3 is reported as an ORF; its role is uncertain. V was cut by 7 bases and J by 4 bases, with 6 bases left in between. The CDR3 totals 10 residues. CDR3 coding DNA: TGTGCCAGAGGGGGGTACGAGCAGTACTTC. Translation: CARGGYEQYF.

The chain employs TRBV5-4 and TRBJ2-1, with D possibly TRBD2 on 6 matching bases. The length of the CDR3 is 18 residues. Germline V gene sequence: CDR1 SGHNT, CDR2 YYREEE (reference sequence). V was trimmed by 5 bases and J by 0 bases, leaving 21 bases between them. The CDR3 reads CASRYGGLGLSSYNEQFF. As DNA, the CDR3 is TGTGCCAGCAGATATGGAGGCCTGGGACTCAGCTCCTACAATGAGCAGTTCTTC.

The chain uses TRBV7-2 and TRBJ2-7, with TRBD2 matching over 9 bases. The junction had 12 bases not matched to a gene; V was cut back by 2 bases and J by 7 bases. The CDR3 is 16 amino acids. Germline V gives CDR1 SGHTA, CDR2 FQGNSA. The CDR3 reads CASSLRWRGGTHEQYF. As DNA, the CDR3 is TGTGCCAGCAGCTTACGATGGCGGGGGGGCACCCATGAGCAGTACTTC. Variable domain in full (rest from reference TRBV7-2 and TRBJ2-7): GAGVSQSPSNKVTEKGKDVELRCDPISGHTALYWYRQSLGQGLEFLIYFQGNSAPDKSGLPSDRFSAERTGGSVSTLTIQRTQQEDSAVYLCASSLRWRGGTHEQYFGPGTRLTVT.

The rearrangement links TRBV7-8 to TRBJ1-6; perhaps TRBD1 as D (5 bases). V was clipped by 8 bases and J by 0 bases, with 11 bases between them. The CDR3 is 15 amino acids. Germline CDR1 is SGHVS and CDR2 is FQNEAQ. CDR3 nucleotides: TGTGCCAGCTGTGGGGGGAGCTCCTATAATTCACCCCTCCACTTT. Encoded protein: CASCGGSSYNSPLHF.

This clone occurred once. The chain has TRBV5-5 and TRBJ2-3; 7 nucleotides align to TRBD1. The ends lost 3 bases at V and 5 bases at J; junction bases unmatched: 6. CDR1 and CDR2 from the germline V gene are SGHKS and YYEKEE (reference sequence). The CDR3 sequence is 14 residues long. DNA of the CDR3: TGTGCCAGCAGCTCCGACAGGGCGGAAGATACGCAGTATTTT. Amino acid sequence: CASSSDRAEDTQYF.

The J gene is TRBJ2-7, the V gene TRBV11-3, with D tentatively TRBD1 (6 bases). V lost 5 bases and J lost 7, with 18 bases in between. This CDR3 is 14 amino acids long. CDR1 SGHNT and CDR2 YENEEA come from the germline V gene. CDR3 nucleotide sequence: TGTGCCAGCAGCCACGAACAGGGTGTCAGGGAGCAGTACTTC. Its protein is CASSHEQGVREQYF.

The chain joins TRBV19 to TRBJ2-1, with TRBD2 identical over 11 bases. V lost 3 bases, J lost 7 bases, and 11 bases stayed unmatched. This CDR3 is built from 17 residues. Germline V CDR1 and CDR2: LNHDA, SQIVND (reference sequence). As DNA, the CDR3 is TGTGCCAGTAGTATCCGCCTACTAGCGGGGGAGTATAATGAGCAGTTCTTC. The encoded protein is CASSIRLLAGEYNEQFF.

The chain links TRBV11-2 to TRBJ1-1; 8 bases are shared with TRBD1. Trimming took 2 bases from V and 4 from J; bases not matched to a gene: 15. The CDR3 consists of 18 residues. Germline loops: CDR1 SGHAT, CDR2 FQNNGV. CDR3 sequence: CASSLRSGTGSGRTEAFF. Here the CDR3 DNA reads TGTGCCAGCAGCTTAAGGTCGGGGACAGGAAGCGGGCGCACTGAAGCTTTCTTT. Together with reference TRBV11-2 and TRBJ1-1, the CDR3 gives the full variable domain: EAGVAQSPRYKIIEKRQSVAFWCNPISGHATLYWYQQILGQGPKLLIQFQNNGVVDDSQLPKDRFSAERLKGVDSTLKIQPAKLEDSAVYLCASSLRSGTGSGRTEAFFGQGTRLTVV.

The table lists this clone with a few counts. V usage is TRBV14 and J usage is TRBJ2-1; 8 bases match TRBD2. V lost 4 bases and J lost 7; bases outside the gene matches: 3. This CDR3 comprises 13 residues. Germline-derived CDR1 and CDR2 are SGHDN and FVKESK. The DNA for the CDR3 is TGTGCCAGCAGCCTGACTAGCGTTAATGAGCAGTTCTTC. Translated, it gives CASSLTSVNEQFF.

The gene calls are TRBV4-2 and TRBJ1-1; 9 bases are a match to TRBD1. Germline V gene lookup returns CDR1 LGHNA and CDR2 YNFKEQ. The CDR3 spans 16 residues. Trimming took 1 base from V and 2 from J; bases not matched to a gene: 5. The CDR3 DNA follows: TGTGCCAGCAGCCAAGGAGACAGGGGGTTTAACACTGAAGCTTTCTTT. This encodes CASSQGDRGFNTEAFF.

In this sample, this clone turned up a few times. The rearrangement joins TRBV28 to TRBJ1-5, with 8 bases that match TRBD1. The junction had 12 bases not matched to a gene; V was cut back by 5 bases and J by 3 bases. The CDR3 length is 17 residues. CDR1 is MDHEN, CDR2 SYDVKM, per germline. CDR3 residues: CASSPPGGAQLNQPQHF. The CDR3 nucleotides are TGTGCCAGCAGTCCCCCAGGGGGCGCGCAGCTCAATCAGCCCCAGCATTTT.

This chain joins TRBV5-1 and TRBJ2-7; TRBD1 agrees at 9 bases. The CDR3 is made up of 15 amino acids. V dropped 4 bases and J dropped 2; count of bases not matched to a gene: 7. From germline, CDR1 is SGHRS and CDR2 YFSETQ. CDR3 sequence (DNA): TGCGCCAGCAGCCAAGGGACAGGGAACACCTACGAGCAGTACTTC. It yields the protein CASSQGTGNTYEQYF.

The V and J genes are TRBV2 and TRBJ1-1; D uncertain. This CDR3 has 13 amino acids. V gave up 3 bases and J gave up 3 bases, with 8 bases separating them. Germline assignment: CDR1 SNHLY and CDR2 FYNNEI. CDR3 sequence (DNA): TGTGCCAGCAGTGAGATGGGCCACACTGAAGCTTTCTTT. It yields the protein CASSEMGHTEAFF.

V is TRBV4-2 and J is TRBJ1-1; TRBD1 might be the D (6 bases). The CDR3 contains 16 residues. Germline CDR1 LGHNA, CDR2 YNFKEQ. V lost 1 base, J lost 2 bases, and 14 bases lay in between. The CDR3 DNA reads TGTGCCAGCAGCCAAGGGGACAAGGGGAGAAACACTGAAGCTTTCTTT. Translation gives CASSQGDKGRNTEAFF.

The V call is TRBV6-5, the J call TRBJ1-2; no reliable D call. Germline CDR1 MNHEY, CDR2 SVGAGI. V was pared by 6 bases and J by 3 bases, with 11 bases between. CDR3 size: 13 residues. This CDR3 is CASRPDIDYGYTF. The CDR3, as DNA: TGTGCCAGCAGACCCGACATCGACTATGGCTACACCTTC.

The CDR3 DNA is TGTGCCAGCTCCCCGGACAGGGGAAACAATCAGCCCCAGCATTTT. As protein: CASSPDRGNNQPQHF. The rearrangement uses TRBV18 and TRBJ1-5; 9 nucleotides align to TRBD1. V lost 6 bases, J lost 3 bases, and 6 bases stayed unmatched. Germline CDR1 is KGHSH and CDR2 is LQKENI. The CDR3 length is 15 residues.

The chain combines TRBV6-2 or TRBV6-3 with TRBJ2-1; no firm D call. The V gene's germline CDR1 is MNHEY and CDR2 SVGEGT. V was cut by 7 bases and J by 4 bases, with 20 bases left in between. The CDR3 is 16 amino acids. The CDR3: CASIYSREQSYNEQFF. As DNA, the CDR3 is TGTGCCAGCATCTACTCCAGAGAACAGTCATACAATGAGCAGTTCTTC.

The rearrangement joins TRBV28 to TRBJ1-1; D unresolved. Germline-derived CDR1 and CDR2 are MDHEN and SYDVKM. This CDR3 comprises 13 residues. V lost 2 bases and J 5 bases, leaving 9 bases between the germline ends. The DNA for the CDR3 is TGTGCCAGCAGTTTACTAGGAGGTACTGAAGCTTTCTTT. It specifies CASSLLGGTEAFF.

This clone was observed a few times. V gene TRBV6-4 combines with J gene TRBJ2-2; the match to TRBD2 covers 7 bases. The CDR3 runs to 17 residues. Germline loops: CDR1 MRHNA, CDR2 SNTAGT. The ends lost 0 bases at V and 2 bases at J; junction bases unmatched: 6. The DNA of the CDR3 is TGTGCCAGCAGTGACTCGAGCTTAGCGGGTAACACCGGGGAGCTGTTTTTT. Encoded protein: CASSDSSLAGNTGELFF.

The chain uses TRBV7-8 and TRBJ1-5; TRBD1 aligns across 7 bases. The CDR3 runs 19 residues. The germline V gene encodes CDR1 SGHVS and CDR2 FQNEAQ. V lost 1 base to trimming and J lost 1 base; unmatched junction nucleotides: 13. This chain's CDR3 is CASSLEAVTGAASNQPQHF. The CDR3 DNA sequence: TGTGCCAGCAGCTTAGAGGCTGTAACAGGGGCGGCGAGCAATCAGCCCCAGCATTTT. Together with reference TRBV7-8 and TRBJ1-5, the CDR3 gives the full variable domain: GAGVSQSPRYKVAKRGQDVALRCDPISGHVSLFWYQQALGQGPEFLTYFQNEAQLDKSGLPSDRFFAERPEGSVSTLKIQRTQQEDSAVYLCASSLEAVTGAASNQPQHFGDGTRLSIL.

This clone was recorded only once. CDR3 protein: CASSPSRNQPQHF. CDR3 DNA: TGTGCCAGCAGCCCAAGCCGGAATCAGCCCCAGCATTTT. This chain uses TRBV5-5 with TRBJ1-5; D gene ambiguous. The CDR3 contains 13 residues. Trimming removed 4 bases from V and 4 bases from J, with 9 bases in between. Germline-derived CDR1 and CDR2 are SGHKS and YYEKEE (reference sequence).

The chain combines TRBV30 with TRBJ1-1; 8 positions match TRBD1. V shed 3 bases, J shed 1 base, and the junction held 7 bases outside the gene matches. The germline V gene has CDR1 GTSNPN and CDR2 SVGIG (reference sequence). The CDR3 totals 15 residues. Here the CDR3 DNA reads TGTGCCTGGAGGGTACCGGACAGGGAGAACACTGAAGCTTTCTTT. The encoded protein is CAWRVPDRENTEAFF.

The genes are TRBV12-3 or TRBV12-4 and TRBJ1-5, with D tentatively TRBD1 (5 bases). V lost 10 bases to trimming and J lost 4 bases, with 14 bases between them. The CDR3 contains 13 residues. Here the CDR3 DNA reads TGTGCCACGGCGGGGGAGGCAAATCAGCCCCAGCATTTT. Protein sequence: CATAGEANQPQHF.